This T cell receptor beta chain was observed in a study of T cell responses to AZD1222 COVID-19 vaccine. The study's findings and limits: A rise in Spike-specific TCR breadth and depth followed two AZD1222 doses. At baseline, just a handful of AZD1222 recipients tested seropositive. The reported proportion of spike-specific TCRs targeting unmutated variant regions was nearly half.

Notes on this clone: Its antigen is unidentified.

This table comes from immunoSEQ multiplex PCR, and its TCRdb copy is limited to in-frame clones, with some not included. The sample includes around 130,000 clones, about 94% of them seen just once. This receptor was identified in an adult in good health. The sample consisted of peripheral blood, taken on day 0 of AZD1222 vaccination.

DNA for the CDR3: TGCAGCGTTTCCTCTGCAGGGGGCTACGAGCAGTACTTC. Translated: CSVSSAGGYEQYF. The gene calls are TRBV29-1 and TRBJ2-7; 7 bases fit TRBD1. Germline lookup yields CDR1 SQVTM and CDR2 ANQGSEA. This CDR3 comprises 13 residues. J was trimmed by 3 bases and V by 5 bases; bases with no gene match: 7.